The clone carrying this TCR beta chain appeared a few times. Its antigen remains unknown. Method: immunoSEQ multiplex PCR; TCRdb's copy keeps in-frame clones and lacks some. The sample consists of roughly 99,000 clones, 92% of them appearing once. This record belongs to a study of T cell responses to AZD1222 COVID-19 vaccine. General observations from the study: At baseline, seropositivity was found in only 5 to 7 AZD1222 recipients.

This TCR was recovered from an adult who received the AZD1222 COVID-19 vaccine. The sequencing here drew on peripheral blood, taken 28 days after the second AZD1222 dose.

CDR3 protein: CASNTVRGEKAFF. The CDR3, as DNA: TGTGCCAGCAACACCGTTAGGGGAGAAAAAGCTTTCTTT. The V and J genes are TRBV11-2 and TRBJ1-1; maybe TRBD1 (5 bases). V was trimmed by 7 bases and J by 9 bases, leaving 18 bases between them. This CDR3 is built from 13 residues. Germline assignment: CDR1 SGHAT and CDR2 FQNNGV.